The present T cell receptor beta chain was sequenced within a study of T cell responses to AZD1222 COVID-19 vaccine. This clone was seen a single time. Antigen: not known. Whole-study findings and limits: Only after the peak T cell response were repertoires sampled. Across spike, vaccine-associated CD4 TCRs were found, dominant at 160-218 and 743-854. Spike-specific TCRs gained breadth and depth after people received two AZD1222 doses. Females outnumbered males among donors, who were mostly white British; clonal diversity was possibly underestimated.

Only in-frame clones appear in the TCRdb table, and some are missing; sequencing was by immunoSEQ multiplex PCR. The sample lists around 150,000 clones; roughly 88% were seen once. V was pared by 3 bases and J by 6 bases, with 4 bases of the junction left unmatched. Germline V gene lookup returns CDR1 KGHSH and CDR2 LQKENI. The CDR3 runs to 14 residues. The chain has TRBV18 and TRBJ1-1; the match to TRBD1 covers 10 bases. The sequence derives from an adult in good health. The specimen was peripheral blood, collected on day 0 of MenACWY control vaccination. The CDR3 DNA is TGTGCCAGCTCACCCGAGACAGGGGGCTCTGAAGCTTTCTTT. This translates into CASSPETGGSEAFF. Full variable domain (missing parts from reference TRBV18 and TRBJ1-1): NAGVMQNPRHLVRRRGQEARLRCSPMKGHSHVYWYRQLPEEGLKFMVYLQKENIIDESGMPKERFSAEFPKEGPSILRIQQVVRGDSAAYFCASSPETGGSEAFFGQGTRLTVV.